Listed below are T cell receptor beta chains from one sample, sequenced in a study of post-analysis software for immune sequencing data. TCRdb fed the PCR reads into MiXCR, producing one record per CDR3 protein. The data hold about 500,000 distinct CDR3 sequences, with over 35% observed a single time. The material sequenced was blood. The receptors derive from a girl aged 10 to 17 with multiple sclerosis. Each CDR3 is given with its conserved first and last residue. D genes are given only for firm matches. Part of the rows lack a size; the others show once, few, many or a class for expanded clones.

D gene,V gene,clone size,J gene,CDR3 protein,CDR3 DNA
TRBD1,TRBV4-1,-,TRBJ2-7,CASSQMGQATTEQYF,TGCGCCAGCAGCCAAATGGGACAGGCAACTACGGAGCAGTACTTC
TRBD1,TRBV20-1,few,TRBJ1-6,CSALTGSSPLHF,TGCAGTGCTTTGACAGGGAGTTCACCCCTCCACTTT
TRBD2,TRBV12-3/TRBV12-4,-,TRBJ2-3,CASSFKAGDLPTDTQYF,TGTGCCAGCAGTTTCAAAGCGGGGGACTTACCCACAGATACGCAGTATTTT
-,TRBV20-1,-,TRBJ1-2,CSARDQRRYGYTF,TGCAGTGCTAGAGATCAGCGCCGCTATGGCTACACCTTC
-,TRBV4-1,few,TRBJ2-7,CASSPTSAYEQYF,TGCGCCAGCAGCCCCACATCAGCCTACGAGCAGTACTTC
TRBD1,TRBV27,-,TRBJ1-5,CASSQSGGPNQPQHF,TGTGCCAGCAGTCAATCAGGGGGCCCCAATCAGCCCCAGCATTTT
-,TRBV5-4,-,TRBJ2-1,CASSTAEGNEQFF,TGTGCCAGCAGCACTGCAGAGGGAAATGAGCAGTTCTTC
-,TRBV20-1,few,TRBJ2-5,CSARDEVEGQKETQYF,TGCAGTGCTAGAGATGAGGTTGAGGGGCAGAAAGAGACCCAGTACTTC
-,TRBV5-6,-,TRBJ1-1,CASSLQGPYTEAFF,TGTGCCAGCAGCTTACAGGGTCCCTACACTGAAGCTTTCTTT
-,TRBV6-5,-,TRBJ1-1,CASSYRRTTEAFF,TGTGCCAGCAGTTACCGGCGGACCACTGAAGCTTTCTTT
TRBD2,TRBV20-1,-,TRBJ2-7,CSASRGGSFYEQYF,TGCAGTGCTAGTCGTGGCGGGAGTTTCTACGAGCAGTACTTC
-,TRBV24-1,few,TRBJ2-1,CATSAIEQGNEQFF,TGTGCCACCAGTGCCATTGAACAGGGCAATGAGCAGTTCTTC
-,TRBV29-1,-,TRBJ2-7,CSVRGTREQYF,TGCAGCGTTAGGGGGACAAGGGAGCAGTACTTC
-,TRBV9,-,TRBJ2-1,CASSVRGMQQGEQFF,TGTGCCAGCAGCGTACGCGGGATGCAGCAAGGTGAGCAGTTCTTC
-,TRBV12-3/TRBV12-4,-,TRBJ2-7,CASSPPGQTDEQYF,TGTGCCAGCAGTCCCCCCGGGCAAACGGACGAGCAGTACTTC
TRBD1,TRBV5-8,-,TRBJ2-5,CASSAGDRVHPLQETQYF,TGTGCCAGCAGCGCCGGGGACAGGGTTCACCCCTTACAAGAGACCCAGTACTTC
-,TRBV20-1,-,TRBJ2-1,CSARVWESYNEQFF,TGCAGTGCTAGAGTATGGGAGTCCTACAATGAGCAGTTCTTC
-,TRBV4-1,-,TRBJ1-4,CASSWGDNEKLFF,TGCGCCAGCAGTTGGGGGGATAATGAAAAACTGTTTTTT
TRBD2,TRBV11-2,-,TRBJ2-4,CASSFLAGKNIQYF,TGTGCCAGCAGCTTCCTAGCGGGTAAAAACATTCAGTACTTC
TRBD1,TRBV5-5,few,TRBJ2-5,CASSSIQGSGETQYF,TGTGCCAGCAGCTCGATACAGGGGTCAGGGGAGACCCAGTACTTC
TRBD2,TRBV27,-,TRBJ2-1,CASSAGLAPWDEQFF,TGTGCCAGCAGTGCGGGACTAGCCCCTTGGGATGAGCAGTTCTTC
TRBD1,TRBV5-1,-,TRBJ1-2,CASSTWTGGDYGYTF,TGCGCCAGCAGCACCTGGACAGGGGGAGACTATGGCTACACCTTC
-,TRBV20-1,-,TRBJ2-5,CSVPPPGLTQETQYF,TGCAGTGTTCCTCCTCCTGGACTAACTCAAGAGACCCAGTACTTC
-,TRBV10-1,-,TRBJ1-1,CASSVGQRNTEAFF,TGCGCCAGCAGTGTAGGACAGCGGAACACTGAAGCTTTCTTT
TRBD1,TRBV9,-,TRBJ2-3,CASSVTVAGRDRVLDTQYF,TGTGCCAGCAGCGTAACGGTCGCGGGACGGGACAGGGTTTTGGATACGCAGTATTTT
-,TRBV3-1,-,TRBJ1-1,CASSGWGEEAFF,TGTGCCAGCAGCGGGTGGGGGGAAGAAGCTTTCTTT
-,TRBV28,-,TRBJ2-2,CASSLMGQSLNTGELFF,TGTGCCAGCAGTTTAATGGGGCAATCTCTTAACACCGGGGAGCTGTTTTTT
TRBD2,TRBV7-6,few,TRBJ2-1,CASSLGLAGAINEQFF,TGTGCCAGCAGCTTAGGACTAGCGGGAGCTATCAATGAGCAGTTCTTC
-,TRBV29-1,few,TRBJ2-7,CSVEVVGGSSYEQYF,TGCAGCGTTGAAGTTGTCGGGGGAAGCTCCTACGAGCAGTACTTC
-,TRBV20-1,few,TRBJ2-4,CSARTTGLIAKNIQYF,TGCAGTGCTAGGACAACGGGACTTATTGCCAAAAACATTCAGTACTTC
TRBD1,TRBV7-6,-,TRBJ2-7,CASSLEEGTGSYEQYF,TGTGCCAGCAGCTTAGAAGAAGGGACAGGGTCCTACGAGCAGTACTTC
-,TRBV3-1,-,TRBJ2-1,CASSQVYNRPSSYNEQFF,TGTGCCAGCAGCCAAGTTTACAACAGGCCGAGCTCCTACAATGAGCAGTTCTTC
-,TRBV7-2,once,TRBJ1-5,CVSSLYAVIGNQPQHF,TGTGTCAGCAGCTTATATGCAGTCATAGGCAATCAGCCCCAGCATTTT
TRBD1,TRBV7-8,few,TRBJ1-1,CASSLVPGQGAEAFF,TGTGCCAGCAGCTTAGTACCGGGACAGGGGGCTGAAGCTTTCTTT
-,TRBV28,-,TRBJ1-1,CASSPPRDTLMNTEAFF,TGTGCCAGCAGTCCTCCTCGGGACACCCTCATGAACACTGAAGCTTTCTTT
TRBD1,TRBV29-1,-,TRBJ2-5,CSVGDRGQETQYF,TGCAGCGTAGGGGACAGGGGCCAAGAGACCCAGTACTTC
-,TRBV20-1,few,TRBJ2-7,CSAFNVGPYEQYF,TGCAGTGCATTTAACGTAGGACCCTACGAGCAGTACTTC
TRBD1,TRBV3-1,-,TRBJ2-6,CACSLGTGRSGANVRTF,TGTGCCTGCAGCCTAGGGACAGGCCGCTCTGGGGCCAACGTCCGGACTTTC
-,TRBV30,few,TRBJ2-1,CAWSEVYNEQFF,TGTGCCTGGAGTGAGGTCTACAATGAGCAGTTCTTC
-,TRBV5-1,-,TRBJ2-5,CASSLHPTSQETRYF,TGCGCCAGCAGCTTGCACCCGACATCTCAAGAGACCCGGTACTTC
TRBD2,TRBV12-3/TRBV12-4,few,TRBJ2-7,CASRIAGGGYEQYF,TGTGCCAGCAGGATAGCGGGAGGAGGTTACGAGCAGTACTTC
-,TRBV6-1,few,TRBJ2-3,CASSETRRALDTQYF,TGTGCCAGCAGTGAAACCCGGAGGGCGCTAGATACGCAGTATTTT
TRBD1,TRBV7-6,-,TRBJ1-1,CASSMGQMNTEAFF,TGTGCCAGCAGCATGGGACAGATGAACACTGAAGCTTTCTTT
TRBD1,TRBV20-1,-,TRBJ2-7,CSAERTGYLDEQYF,TGCAGTGCGGAAAGGACAGGGTATCTCGACGAGCAGTACTTC
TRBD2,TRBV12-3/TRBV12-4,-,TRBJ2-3,CASSFASGVFTDTQYF,TGTGCCAGCAGTTTCGCCAGCGGGGTTTTTACAGATACGCAGTATTTT
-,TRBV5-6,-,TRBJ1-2,CASSVVQGGGYTF,TGTGCCAGCAGCGTAGTACAGGGTGGTGGCTACACCTTC
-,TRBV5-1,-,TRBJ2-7,CASRRGDSSYEQYF,TGCGCCAGCAGGCGCGGGGATAGCTCCTACGAGCAGTACTTC
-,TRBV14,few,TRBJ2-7,CASSPRFDPSYEQYF,TGTGCCAGCAGCCCCCGATTCGACCCCTCCTACGAGCAGTACTTC